The sequence of this T cell receptor beta chain was determined in a study of memory CD4+ T cells and cytomegalovirus serostatus. The V gene's germline CDR1 is GTSNPN and CDR2 SVGIG (reference sequence). The CDR3 has 12 residues. Trimming took off 5 bases at V and 9 bases at J, with 17 bases between the two ends. Single viable CD3+CD4+CD8-CD45RO+ cells were sorted as the memory CD4+ T cells. Libraries were prepared by immunoSEQ multiplex PCR; TCRdb keeps only in-frame clonotypes and omits some of them. The sample yields over 65,000 clones, roughly 80% seen once. Remarks on this clone: Its antigen is not identified.

Study-wide results and caveats: The CMV-associated TCR signature appears largely within the CD4+ memory repertoire.

The sequencing input was memory CD4+ T cells from blood. This clonotype was obtained from an adult in good health and CMV-seronegative. The chain uses TRBV30 and TRBJ2-7; the D gene could be TRBD1 or TRBD2 (5 bases each). The CDR3 spells CAWDRGTLGQYF. In DNA form, the CDR3 reads TGTGCCTGGGACAGAGGGACCCTAGGGCAGTACTTC.